This TCR beta chain was identified during a study of Graves' ophthalmopathy and Graves' hyperthyroidism. Study information: Stable hyperthyroidism was defined by absence of ophthalmopathy within 18 months of follow-up. Study-wide findings and caveats: Ophthalmopathy versus stable hyperthyroidism: 13-signature model gave around 90% sensitivity, 81.08% specificity. Also, most clonotypes expanded in the thyroid above 0.001 frequency appeared in blood.

Germline assignment: CDR1 MNHNY and CDR2 SVGAGI (reference sequence). Deletions cut 2 bases from V and 5 bases from J, with 9 bases between. The CDR3 runs to 13 residues. Beta-chain TCR CDR3 regions were amplified from RNA transcripts. Following a first-round RT-PCR that used HTBI primers, a second-round multiplex PCR was carried out. Each CDR3 protein gets one entry after TCRdb re-called the multiplex PCR reads with MiXCR. The data contain 500,000 to 600,000 distinct CDR3 sequences, approximately 37% of them singletons. This clonotype was counted at least ten times. Its antigen is unidentified. The J gene is TRBJ2-5, the V gene TRBV6-6; possible D gene TRBD1, 5 bases. The sequenced sample was peripheral blood or thyroid tissue (not recorded which). This sequence was found in an adult man with Graves' hyperthyroidism. CDR3 in amino acids: CASSYRQGETQYF. The DNA of the CDR3 is TGTGCCAGCAGTTACCGCCAGGGTGAGACCCAGTACTTC.